This TCR beta chain was observed in a study of cytomegalovirus exposure and HLA in healthy donors. As for the study in general: A previous analysis identified around 120 million unique TCR beta sequences derived from around 200 million T cells.

The PCR ran on 60 Vbeta and 13 Jbeta primers. Libraries were prepared by immunoSEQ multiplex PCR; TCRdb keeps only in-frame clonotypes and omits some of them. Its table records about 170,000 clones. Per germline, CDR1 LNHNV and CDR2 YYDKDF (reference sequence). The CDR3 loop spans 13 amino acids. V was trimmed by 0 bases and J by 7 bases, leaving 7 bases between them. Comments on this clone: The same CDR3 can be traced to other DNA sequences in this sample.

Source material: PBMCs. The chain employs TRBV15 and TRBJ1-5, with D hard to call. The origin of this receptor is a woman in her sixties in good health and CMV-seronegative. CDR3 nucleotides: TGTGCCACCAGCAGAGATCGAGGGCAGCCCCAGCATTTT. Protein sequence: CATSRDRGQPQHF.